The 26 T cell receptor beta chains listed next were all sequenced from one sample in a study of T-cell memory formation after mild COVID-19 listed by TCRdb under 2021. Libraries were built with 5' RACE. The reads were generated on an Illumina NovaSeq 6000. The public reads were quality trimmed at Q25 with fastp and then assembled into clones with MiXCR by TCRdb, keeping productive beta chains. Each record represents a unique CDR3 protein, reported with the most common genes and DNA among its rows. A total of around 200,000 distinct CDR3 sequences appear in this sample, around 27% of them only once. Approximately 10% of the sample is taken by the ten largest. The sample taken for sequencing was PBMCs or a T cell subset sorted from them (not recorded which). The source of these receptors is an adult woman who had mild COVID-19 (a few samples of this study predate the infection). The sample titles of this study are shuffled in the database, so cell type and time point are left out; the donor was told from shared clones.

This clonotype has just one count. This chain uses TRBV20-1 with TRBJ2-1; 7 bases are a match to TRBD2. The CDR3 covers 14 residues. The germline gives CDR1 DFQATT, CDR2 SNEGSKA (reference sequence). The ends lost 1 base at V and 15 bases at J; junction bases unmatched: 15. The CDR3 sequence is CSARARDYLTFGFF. In DNA form, the CDR3 reads TGCAGTGCTAGAGCCCGGGACTACCTAACGTTTGGGTTCTTC.

The rearrangement links TRBV24-1 to TRBJ2-1; maybe TRBD2 (6 bases). V was trimmed by 9 bases and J by 7 bases, leaving 18 bases between them. Germline V gene data show CDR1 as KGHDR and CDR2 as SFDVKD. This CDR3 region has 14 residues. In DNA, the CDR3 is TGTGCCACCGGCCGGGACCGCCGGGAGAATGAGCAGTTCTTC. Protein sequence: CATGRDRRENEQFF.

This clonotype has just a few counts. J is TRBJ1-2 and V is TRBV7-9; 9 nucleotides agree with TRBD1. This CDR3 is built from 14 residues. Trimming removed 1 base from V and 10 bases from J; junction bases left unmatched: 7. Germline V gene lookup returns CDR1 SEHNR and CDR2 FQNEAQ (reference sequence). The CDR3 region has the DNA TGTGCCAGCAGCTTAGGGACAGGGGTCTATAACTACACCTTC. This codes for CASSLGTGVYNYTF.

The chain has TRBV3-1 and TRBJ1-1; the match to TRBD1 covers 8 bases. Per germline, CDR1 LGHDT and CDR2 YNNKEL (reference sequence). This CDR3 comprises 14 residues. Trimming cost V 4 bases and J 7 bases; bases outside gene matches: 8. CDR3 nucleotide sequence: TGTGCCAGCAGCCCAGGGGGCGAGGGGGGTGAAGCTTTCTTT. Its translation is CASSPGGEGGEAFF. Variable domain in full (rest from reference TRBV3-1 and TRBJ1-1): DTAVSQTPKYLVTQMGNDKSIKCEQNLGHDTMYWYKQDSKKFLKIMFSYNNKELIINETVPNRFSPKSPDKAHLNLHINSLELGDSAVYFCASSPGGEGGEAFFGQGTRLTVV.

This rearrangement joins TRBV6-1 to TRBJ1-2; D is unclear. The CDR3 runs 15 residues. Germline CDR1 reads MNHNS; CDR2 reads SASEGT. V shed 1 base and J shed 7 bases, with 16 bases lying between them. Here the CDR3 reads CASSEEVAGVRGYTF. The CDR3 DNA sequence: TGTGCCAGCAGTGAAGAGGTAGCAGGAGTTCGTGGCTACACCTTC.

The CDR3 loop is CATREPGGWELFF. The CDR3 DNA sequence: TGTGCCACCAGGGAGCCAGGCGGCTGGGAGCTGTTTTTT. The gene calls are TRBV24-1 and TRBJ2-2; the D is unclear. Trimming took 7 bases from V and 9 from J, leaving 14 bases between them. The germline V gene encodes CDR1 KGHDR and CDR2 SFDVKD. The CDR3 is made up of 13 amino acids.

CDR3 protein: CASSELGGDTGELFF. DNA for the CDR3: TGTGCCAGCAGTGAATTAGGCGGGGACACCGGGGAGCTGTTTTTT. This rearrangement joins TRBV6-1 to TRBJ2-2, with D possibly TRBD2 on 6 matching bases. Germline CDR1 MNHNS, CDR2 SASEGT. This CDR3 is built from 15 residues. The V end lost 2 bases, the J end lost 3 bases, and 10 bases lay between the germline ends.

This clonotype has a handful of counts. The chain uses TRBV3-1 and TRBJ2-7, with a tentative D call TRBD1 (6 bases). Germline values: CDR1 LGHDT, CDR2 YNNKEL (reference sequence). Between the trimmed V and J ends, which lost 1 base and 4 bases, there was a span of 8 bases. The CDR3 is 13 residues long. CDR3 in DNA: TGTGCCAGCAGCCAAGCTACAGGGTACGAGCAGTACTTC. The encoded protein is CASSQATGYEQYF.

This clonotype came up a few times. The V and J genes are TRBV5-1 and TRBJ2-1, with 11 nucleotides matching TRBD1. This CDR3 is built from 15 residues. Germline V gives CDR1 SGHRS, CDR2 YFSETQ. V shed 2 bases and J 7 bases; nucleotides not matched to a gene: 5. The DNA for the CDR3 is TGCGCCAGCAGCTTAGTGGACAGGGGGCTTAATGAGCAGTTCTTC. As protein: CASSLVDRGLNEQFF.

This clonotype occurred a few times. The chain combines TRBV30 with TRBJ1-1, with unresolved D. The CDR3 is 12 amino acids. Germline V gene data show CDR1 as GTSNPN and CDR2 as SVGIG (reference sequence). Trimming removed 6 bases at V and 4 bases at J, with 12 bases between. The CDR3 region has the DNA TGTGCCTGTTGCCCCTCGGGCACTGAAGCTTTCTTT. This gives the protein CACCPSGTEAFF.

This clonotype occurred once. The gene calls are TRBV3-1 and TRBJ1-5; TRBD1 might be the D (5 bases). CDR1 and CDR2 from the germline V gene are LGHDT and YNNKEL (reference sequence). Trimming stripped 1 base from V and 1 base from J, with 8 bases between. This CDR3 has 15 residues. The CDR3 DNA reads TGTGCCAGCAGCCAAGGCCCAGGGAGCAATCAGCCCCAGCATTTT. It encodes CASSQGPGSNQPQHF. Complete variable domain (other parts from reference TRBV3-1 and TRBJ1-5): DTAVSQTPKYLVTQMGNDKSIKCEQNLGHDTMYWYKQDSKKFLKIMFSYNNKELIINETVPNRFSPKSPDKAHLNLHINSLELGDSAVYFCASSQGPGSNQPQHFGDGTRLSIL.

The chain recombines TRBV11-3 with TRBJ1-1, with a tentative D call TRBD1 (6 bases). Germline V gene data show CDR1 as SGHNT and CDR2 as YENEEA. Trimming cost V 3 bases and J 11 bases, with 10 bases left between them. CDR3 length: 11 amino acids. The CDR3 DNA reads as TGTGCCAGCAGCTTTTCCCAGGGGGCTTTCTTT. As protein: CASSFSQGAFF.

The V gene is TRBV6-2 or TRBV6-3, the J gene TRBJ1-1; D remains ambiguous. The CDR3 is 14 residues long. The ends were cut back, 4 bases at V and 3 bases at J, with 12 bases in the middle. Looked up from germline, CDR1 is MNHEY and CDR2 is SVGEGT. CDR3 nucleotides: TGTGCCAGCAGTTGGGCCCGGCAGGACACTGAAGCTTTCTTT. As protein: CASSWARQDTEAFF.

This clonotype was counted ten times or more. The missing conserved phenylalanine or tryptophan at the end of this CDR3 makes a read error likely. The DNA is omitted, as the CDR3 cannot be located on it reliably, and the CDR3 follows TCRdb's listing. The V and J genes are TRBV25-1 and TRBJ2-7; TRBD2 was called by the table and not checked on the DNA. Ends included, the CDR3 has 13 residues. The germline V gene has CDR1 MGHDK and CDR2 SYGVNS. CDR3 sequence: CASSDQFSGSLEY.

V is TRBV24-1 and J is TRBJ2-1; tentative D call: TRBD2 (5 bases). Germline CDR1 reads KGHDR; CDR2 reads SFDVKD. The CDR3 sequence is 16 residues long. V lost 3 bases, J lost 3 bases, and 14 bases lay in between. CDR3 region: CATSDQAGLDYNEQFF. For the CDR3, the DNA is TGTGCCACCAGTGATCAGGCGGGTTTGGACTACAATGAGCAGTTCTTC.

This clonotype turned up a few times. The gene calls are TRBV7-2 and TRBJ1-3; 8 nucleotides agree with TRBD1. The CDR3 is 16 residues long. Germline V gene lookup returns CDR1 SGHTA and CDR2 FQGNSA. With 5 bases clipped from V and 4 bases from J, the junction kept 10 bases outside the gene matches. The CDR3 region is CASSATGGGRGNTIYF. The DNA of the CDR3 is TGTGCCAGCAGCGCTACAGGGGGTGGCAGAGGAAACACCATATATTTT.

The rearrangement joins TRBV5-1 to TRBJ1-1, with D perhaps matching TRBD1 (5 bases). Germline V gene lookup returns CDR1 SGHRS and CDR2 YFSETQ. Trimming removed 1 base from V and 5 bases from J, with 12 bases in between. This CDR3 comprises 14 residues. For the CDR3, the DNA is TGCGCCAGCAGCTTGCCCCCAGGGTCGACTGAAGCTTTCTTT. This gives the protein CASSLPPGSTEAFF.

This clonotype was found a few times. This chain uses TRBV6-4 with TRBJ2-3, with D tentatively TRBD1 (6 bases). Trimming took 6 bases from V and 5 from J, leaving 15 bases between them. From germline, CDR1 is MRHNA and CDR2 SNTAGT. This CDR3 region has 14 residues. CDR3 in amino acids: CASSPRGAGDTQYF. The CDR3 DNA follows: TGTGCCAGCAGCCCCAGGGGTGCCGGAGATACGCAGTATTTT.

In this sample, this clonotype turned up a few times. The rearrangement links TRBV6-5 to TRBJ2-5; D tentatively fits TRBD1 or TRBD2 (5 bases each). With 5 bases removed from V and 5 bases from J, the gap between germline ends came to 18 bases. CDR3 length: 15 residues. The germline V gene encodes CDR1 MNHEY and CDR2 SVGAGI. For the CDR3, the DNA is TGTGCCAGCAGTGACCCGGGGCAGGGCAGTGAGACCCAGTACTTC. Translated, it gives CASSDPGQGSETQYF.

This clonotype was detected only a few times. The chain recombines TRBV20-1 with TRBJ2-1, with 8 positions matching TRBD2. Unmatched junction bases numbered 9, after V lost 0 bases and J lost 5 bases. CDR3 length: 16 residues. The V gene's germline CDR1 is DFQATT and CDR2 SNEGSKA (reference sequence). The CDR3 loop is CSARDWQLAVHNEQFF. As DNA, the CDR3 is TGCAGTGCTAGAGATTGGCAACTAGCGGTTCACAATGAGCAGTTCTTC.

This clonotype was counted a few times. This chain uses TRBV7-3 with TRBJ2-7, with a possible D match to TRBD1 (6 bases). V was trimmed by 5 bases and J by 2 bases, leaving 13 bases between them. CDR3 length equals 14 residues. Germline assignment: CDR1 SGHTA and CDR2 FQGTGA. The DNA of the CDR3 is TGTGCCAGCAGCCCCCGGGACACCCCCTACGAGCAGTACTTC. Encoded protein: CASSPRDTPYEQYF.

This clonotype was counted a few times. The V call is TRBV11-3, the J call TRBJ2-7; weak D call: TRBD2 (6 bases). Between the trimmed V and J ends, which lost 1 base and 2 bases, there was a span of 12 bases. The CDR3 sequence is 15 residues long. Germline V gene sequence: CDR1 SGHNT, CDR2 YENEEA. CDR3 amino acids: CASSLAGGFTYEQYF. CDR3 DNA: TGTGCCAGCAGCTTAGCCGGGGGATTCACCTACGAGCAGTACTTC.

The V and J genes are TRBV5-1 and TRBJ1-2, with a tentative D call TRBD1 (5 bases). The CDR3 loop spans 12 amino acids. Germline values: CDR1 SGHRS, CDR2 YFSETQ. The V end lost 4 bases, the J end lost 4 bases, and 8 bases lay between the germline ends. CDR3 DNA sequence: TGCGCCAGCAGCAGTGACAGCTATGGCTACACCTTC. It specifies CASSSDSYGYTF.

This clonotype was detected once. The genes are TRBV27 and TRBJ2-3, with D possibly being TRBD1 (6 bases). Germline-derived CDR1 and CDR2 are MNHEY and SMNVEV (reference sequence). V lost 6 bases and J lost 2, with 9 bases in between. CDR3 size: 13 residues. CDR3 region: CASRDRYTDTQYF. The CDR3 nucleotides read TGTGCCAGCAGGGACAGATACACAGATACGCAGTATTTT.

The chain recombines TRBV4-1 with TRBJ2-7; 8 nucleotides align to TRBD1. Germline V gene sequence: CDR1 MGHRA, CDR2 YSYEKL. The J segment lost 5 bases and the V segment lost 3 bases, leaving 6 bases of the junction unmatched. This CDR3 has 14 residues. The CDR3 DNA is TGCGCCAGCAGCCACCGGGACAGGCTCCACGAGCAGTACTTC. Encoded protein: CASSHRDRLHEQYF.

This clonotype was detected many times. The genes are TRBV12-3 or TRBV12-4 and TRBJ2-7; 8 bases line up with TRBD1. The CDR3 runs to 14 residues. The V segment lost 1 base and the J segment 3 bases; nucleotides outside the gene matches: 2. The CDR3 is CASSLGGQGYEQYF. The CDR3 nucleotides are TGTGCCAGCAGTTTAGGAGGACAGGGCTACGAGCAGTACTTC.